The sequence of this T cell receptor beta chain was determined in a study of T cell responses to AZD1222 COVID-19 vaccine. The study, taken as a whole, reports: Recipients of two AZD1222 doses showed rising Spike-specific TCR breadth and depth. Baseline serology detected seropositivity in only six AZD1222 recipients. White British ancestry dominated among donors, who included more females, and clonal diversity was possibly underestimated.

Comments on this clone: Antigen unknown. One junction end disagrees with the germline gene, perhaps due to a read error.

The CDR3 has 13 amino acids. Germline V lookup: CDR1 MNHEY, CDR2 SMNVEV (reference sequence). Here immunoSEQ multiplex PCR was the method, and the copy in TCRdb shows in-frame clones only, minus some. This table holds over 130,000 clones, about 93% found once. The genes are TRBV27 and TRBJ2-7; possible D gene TRBD2, 5 bases. The source is an adult in good health. This specimen was peripheral blood, taken on day 0 of AZD1222 vaccination. The chain's CDR3 is CASGFGSSYEQYF. For the CDR3, the DNA is TGTGCCAGCGGTTTTGGGAGTTCCTACGAGCAGTACTTC.